This TCR beta chain was sequenced for a study of cytomegalovirus exposure and HLA in healthy donors. Findings and limits, study-wide: V- and J-gene trimming in TCR beta was tied to a missense DCLRE1C variant by an analysis performed later.

PCR amplification relied on 60 Vbeta primers (plus 13 Jbeta primers). Only in-frame clones appear in the TCRdb table, and some are missing; sequencing was by immunoSEQ multiplex PCR. This sample has more than 55,000 clones; about 83% occur once, and the top ten carry 4.3%. There are 15 residues in the CDR3. Trimming took 1 base from V and 0 from J, leaving 8 bases between them. Germline CDR1 is SEHNR and CDR2 is FQNEAQ (reference sequence). Notes on this clone: Its target is unknown.

This chain uses TRBV7-9 with TRBJ2-3, with a weak D call TRBD1 (6 bases). Sequenced sample: PBMCs. This TCR came from a man under 40 in good health and CMV-seronegative. The CDR3 region is CASSLGDTSTDTQYF. CDR3 coding DNA: TGTGCCAGCAGCTTAGGGGACACTAGCACAGATACGCAGTATTTT.